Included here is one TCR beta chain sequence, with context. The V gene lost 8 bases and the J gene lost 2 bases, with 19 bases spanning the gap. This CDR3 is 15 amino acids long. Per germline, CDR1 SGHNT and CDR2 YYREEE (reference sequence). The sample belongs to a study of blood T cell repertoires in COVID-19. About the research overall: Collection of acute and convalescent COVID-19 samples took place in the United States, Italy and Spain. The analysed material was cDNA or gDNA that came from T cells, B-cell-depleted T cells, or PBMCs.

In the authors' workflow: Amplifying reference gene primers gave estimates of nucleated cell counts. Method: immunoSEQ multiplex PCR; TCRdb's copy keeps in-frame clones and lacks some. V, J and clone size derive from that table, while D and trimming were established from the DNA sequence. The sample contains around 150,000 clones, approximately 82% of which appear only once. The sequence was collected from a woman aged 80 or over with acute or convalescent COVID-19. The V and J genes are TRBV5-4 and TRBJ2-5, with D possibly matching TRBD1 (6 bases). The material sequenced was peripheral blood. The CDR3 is CASHTGLAMQETQYF. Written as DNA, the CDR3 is TGTGCCAGTCATACAGGGTTAGCGATGCAAGAGACCCAGTACTTC.